Listed here are 30 T cell receptor beta chains from one sample, sequenced in a study of blood T cell repertoires in COVID-19. Produced via immunoSEQ multiplex PCR; TCRdb's table is partial and in-frame only. The data show roughly 43,000 clones, approximately 90% seen once. The sequenced sample consisted of PBMCs or T cells enriched from blood (not recorded which). The receptors come from a woman in her forties or fifties who had recovered from COVID-19.

The chain has TRBV10-3 and TRBJ2-7; tentative D call: TRBD2 (7 bases). Germline values: CDR1 ENHRY, CDR2 SYGVKD. The CDR3 is 13 amino acids. The V gene lost 10 bases and the J gene lost 2 bases, with 15 bases spanning the gap. CDR3 in DNA: TGTGCCACCGGGGCGGGGGCCGCCTACGAGCAGTACTTC. Translated: CATGAGAAYEQYF.

V gene TRBV18 combines with J gene TRBJ2-5; the match to TRBD2 covers 8 bases. V dropped 3 bases and J dropped 5; count of bases not matched to a gene: 5. The CDR3 runs 14 residues. Germline loops: CDR1 KGHSH, CDR2 LQKENI. This CDR3 is CASSPAGGRETQYF. Here the CDR3 DNA reads TGTGCCAGCTCACCGGCGGGGGGCAGGGAGACCCAGTACTTC. The variable domain in full, completed from reference TRBV18 and TRBJ2-5, reads NAGVMQNPRHLVRRRGQEARLRCSPMKGHSHVYWYRQLPEEGLKFMVYLQKENIIDESGMPKERFSAEFPKEGPSILRIQQVVRGDSAAYFCASSPAGGRETQYFGPGTRLLVL.

V usage is TRBV7-8 and J usage is TRBJ1-4; TRBD1 matches 9 bases. This CDR3 region has 14 residues. J gave up 9 bases and V 1 base, and 3 bases lay outside the gene matches. Germline V lookup: CDR1 SGHVS, CDR2 FQNEAQ. The CDR3 sequence: CASSLGDREKKLFF. The CDR3 DNA reads TGTGCCAGCAGCTTAGGGGACAGGGAGAAAAAACTGTTTTTT.

This sequence joins TRBV19 and TRBJ2-3, with 10 bases aligning to TRBD1. J gave up 3 bases and V 6 bases, and 3 bases lay outside the gene matches. The CDR3 is 14 amino acids. The germline gives CDR1 LNHDA, CDR2 SQIVND (reference sequence). The chain's CDR3 is CASSDRGQTDTQYF. CDR3 nucleotides: TGTGCCAGTAGCGACAGGGGGCAAACAGATACGCAGTATTTT.

This clone was counted a few times. V and J are TRBV20-1 and TRBJ1-2, with D possibly being TRBD1 (5 bases). The CDR3 extends over 10 amino acids. Trimming removed 6 bases at V and 8 bases at J, with 10 bases between. Per the germline V gene, CDR1 is DFQATT and CDR2 is SNEGSKA (reference sequence). CDR3 in DNA: TGCAGTGCATCAGGGAAAGGCTACACCTTC. This sequence encodes CSASGKGYTF.

The chain combines TRBV9 with TRBJ2-5; a possible D gene is TRBD1 (6 bases). CDR1 is SGDLS, CDR2 YYNGEE, per germline. CDR3 length: 14 amino acids. V lost 0 bases and J 0 bases, leaving 6 bases between the germline ends. CDR3 sequence: CASSVGTDQETQYF. The CDR3 DNA follows: TGTGCCAGCAGCGTAGGGACAGACCAAGAGACCCAGTACTTC. Using reference TRBV9 and TRBJ2-5 for the parts outside the CDR3, the full variable domain is DSGVTQTPKHLITATGQRVTLRCSPRSGDLSVYWYQQSLDQGLQFLIQYYNGEERAKGNILERFSAQQFPDLHSELNLSSLELGDSALYFCASSVGTDQETQYFGPGTRLLVL.

The chain has TRBV7-8 and TRBJ2-7, with D possibly TRBD1 on 6 matching bases. CDR3 length equals 15 residues. CDR1 is SGHVS, CDR2 FQNEAQ, per germline. V was pared by 3 bases and J by 1 base, with 13 bases between. This CDR3 reads CASSFTGQGSYEQYF. CDR3 DNA: TGTGCCAGCAGCTTTACAGGGCAGGGATCCTACGAGCAGTACTTC.

The genes are TRBV5-1 and TRBJ2-7; a weak D match, TRBD1 (5 bases). The CDR3 is made up of 16 amino acids. The V and J ends lost 4 bases and 3 bases respectively, with 20 bases between them. CDR1 and CDR2 from the germline V gene are SGHRS and YFSETQ. Written as DNA, the CDR3 is TGCGCCAGCAGCCCTATTCCGGGCCGCCAGGGCTACGAGCAGTACTTC. Translated: CASSPIPGRQGYEQYF.

The chain links TRBV3-1 (or the pseudogene TRBV3-2) to TRBJ1-6; D is possibly TRBD1 (5 bases). The CDR3 is 15 residues long. The V end was cut by 1 base, the J end by 8 bases, with 12 bases between. CDR1 and CDR2 (germline): LGHDT, YNNKEL (reference sequence). The DNA for the CDR3 is TGTGCCAGCAGCCAAGGGTCAGGGATTGATTCACCCCTCCACTTT. Encoded protein: CASSQGSGIDSPLHF.

The chain combines TRBV6-6 with TRBJ1-6; D unresolved. CDR3 length: 14 amino acids. The V gene lost 2 bases and the J gene lost 14 bases, with 16 bases spanning the gap. Germline-derived CDR1 and CDR2 are MNHNY and SVGAGI (reference sequence). Here the CDR3 DNA reads TGTGCCAGCAGTTACCCTAGGGATGGAGGGTCCCTCCACTTT. As protein: CASSYPRDGGSLHF.

About this clone: The junction departs from germline at one end; a sequencing error may be responsible. The chain joins TRBV28 to TRBJ2-5, with 9 bases aligning to TRBD1. The CDR3 totals 14 residues. Germline assignment: CDR1 MDHEN and CDR2 SYDVKM. CDR3 in amino acids: CARSLGQGPQTQYF. For the CDR3, the DNA is TGTGCCCGCAGCCTTGGACAGGGGCCACAGACCCAGTACTTC.

The gene calls are TRBV5-8 and TRBJ2-2; the D gene is possibly TRBD2 (6 bases). V was shortened by 1 base and J by 3 bases, with 7 bases between the two germline ends. Germline V lookup: CDR1 SGHTS, CDR2 YDEGEE. This CDR3 contains 14 residues. DNA of the CDR3: TGTGCCAGCAGCTTGTGGGGGGACACCGGGGAGCTGTTTTTT. It specifies CASSLWGDTGELFF.

This clone was counted once. V usage is TRBV7-2 and J usage is TRBJ2-1; 7 bases map to TRBD1. Germline CDR1 SGHTA, CDR2 FQGNSA. The CDR3 sequence is 15 residues long. Germline trimming cut 5 bases from V and 4 bases from J; bases unmatched to any gene: 8. For the CDR3, the DNA is TGTGCCAGCAGCCCCCGGAACAGGGGATACAATGAGCAGTTCTTC. Amino acid sequence: CASSPRNRGYNEQFF.

This sequence joins TRBV7-9 and TRBJ2-3; unclear D gene. This CDR3 has 14 residues. Germline CDR1 reads SEHNR; CDR2 reads FQNEAQ (reference sequence). V was shortened by 5 bases and J by 4 bases, with 13 bases between the two germline ends. CDR3 sequence reads: CASSPRARADTQYF. In DNA, the CDR3 is TGTGCCAGCAGCCCCCGTGCTCGAGCAGATACGCAGTATTTT.

V usage is TRBV18 and J usage is TRBJ2-3, with 8 bases matching TRBD1. The trim removed 5 bases at V and 3 bases at J, leaving 10 bases unmatched. Germline V gives CDR1 KGHSH, CDR2 LQKENI. The CDR3 loop spans 16 amino acids. CDR3 residues: CASSTATGGGTDTQYF. The CDR3, as DNA: TGTGCCAGCTCAACCGCTACAGGGGGAGGTACAGATACGCAGTATTTT. Full variable domain (outside the CDR3, taken from reference TRBV18 and TRBJ2-3): NAGVMQNPRHLVRRRGQEARLRCSPMKGHSHVYWYRQLPEEGLKFMVYLQKENIIDESGMPKERFSAEFPKEGPSILRIQQVVRGDSAAYFCASSTATGGGTDTQYFGPGTRLTVL.

This chain connects TRBV11-3 to TRBJ1-1; no definite D call. The length of the CDR3 is 15 residues. CDR1 and CDR2 from the germline V gene are SGHNT and YENEEA. Between the trimmed V and J ends, which lost 1 base and 2 bases, there was a span of 11 bases. CDR3 amino acids: CASSLGVPGNTEAFF. The DNA for the CDR3 is TGTGCCAGCAGCTTAGGTGTTCCAGGAAACACTGAAGCTTTCTTT.

This clone occurred once. The J gene is TRBJ1-4, the V gene TRBV28, with D possibly TRBD1 on 5 matching bases. The V end was cut by 5 bases, the J end by 8 bases, with 15 bases between. Germline V gene sequence: CDR1 MDHEN, CDR2 SYDVKM. The CDR3 spans 14 residues. The CDR3, as DNA: TGTGCCAGCAGTCCACCTCAGGGAGGCGAAAAACTGTTTTTT. As protein: CASSPPQGGEKLFF. The whole variable domain, remainder taken from reference TRBV28 and TRBJ1-4, is DVKVTQSSRYLVKRTGEKVFLECVQDMDHENMFWYRQDPGLGLRLIYFSYDVKMKEKGDIPEGYSVSREKKERFSLILESASTNQTSMYLCASSPPQGGEKLFFGSGTQLSVL.

The V and J genes are TRBV19 and TRBJ2-7; TRBD1 is a possible D gene (6 bases). Germline V gene sequence: CDR1 LNHDA, CDR2 SQIVND (reference sequence). The CDR3 spans 14 residues. V was trimmed by 5 bases and J by 4 bases, leaving 15 bases between them. The CDR3 nucleotides read TGTGCCAGTAGTCCAGGACAAGGGGGTTACGAGCAGTACTTC. Its protein product is CASSPGQGGYEQYF.

CDR3 nucleotides: TGTGCCAGCAGAGGACTCTTAAGCACAGATACGCAGTATTTT. It codes for CASRGLLSTDTQYF. This chain links TRBV28 with TRBJ2-3, with D perhaps TRBD2 (5 bases). V was shortened by 6 bases and J by 0 bases, with 10 bases between the two germline ends. CDR1 MDHEN and CDR2 SYDVKM come from the germline V gene. This CDR3 comprises 14 residues.

This clone was observed a few times. This sequence joins TRBV28 and TRBJ1-1, with D maybe TRBD1 (5 bases). V gave up 3 bases and J gave up 1 base, with 9 bases separating them. CDR3 length: 14 amino acids. Germline V gene sequence: CDR1 MDHEN, CDR2 SYDVKM. CDR3 nucleotide sequence: TGTGCCAGCAGTTTGGGGGGAGGGAACACTGAAGCTTTCTTT. It is translated as CASSLGGGNTEAFF.

This clone was detected only a few times. The J gene is TRBJ1-3, the V gene TRBV5-4; tentative D call: TRBD1 (6 bases). The CDR3 extends over 15 amino acids. Germline V gene data show CDR1 as SGHNT and CDR2 as YYREEE (reference sequence). Trimming stripped 3 bases from V and 0 bases from J, with 10 bases between. Here the CDR3 DNA reads TGTGCCAGCAGCTCCTGGGACACCTCTGGAAACACCATATATTTT. Translating gives CASSSWDTSGNTIYF.

This chain links TRBV27 with TRBJ2-4, with 7 positions matching TRBD1. There are 14 residues in the CDR3. Germline V CDR1 and CDR2: MNHEY, SMNVEV (reference sequence). The V gene end was trimmed by 6 bases and the J gene end by 1 base; junction bases not matched to a gene: 3. The CDR3 here is CASSRRGAKNIQYF. The CDR3 DNA is TGTGCCAGCAGCCGCAGGGGGGCCAAAAACATTCAGTACTTC.

The chain is built from TRBV6-2 or TRBV6-3 and TRBJ2-7; TRBD2 is a possible D gene (5 bases). The CDR3 is 14 residues long. The V end was cut by 3 bases, the J end by 1 base, with 10 bases between. Germline-derived CDR1 and CDR2 are MNHEY and SVGEGT. The CDR3 sequence: CASSYSSGSYEQYF. The CDR3 nucleotides are TGTGCCAGCAGTTATTCGAGCGGTTCCTACGAGCAGTACTTC.

V is TRBV7-9 and J is TRBJ2-1, with 7 bases identical to TRBD1. Per germline, CDR1 SEHNR and CDR2 FQNEAQ (reference sequence). The CDR3 has 14 residues. V trimming: 8 bases; J trimming: 9 bases; junction bases outside the gene matches: 13. The CDR3 reads CASQGQAYPGEQFF. CDR3 coding DNA: TGTGCCAGCCAAGGACAGGCTTATCCGGGTGAGCAGTTCTTC.

The chain links TRBV5-1 to TRBJ2-1, with D hard to call. The CDR3 sequence is 15 residues long. V was pared by 4 bases and J by 0 bases, with 11 bases between. Germline V lookup: CDR1 SGHRS, CDR2 YFSETQ. CDR3 coding DNA: TGCGCCAGCAGCAGCCCGCAGCGCTCCTACAATGAGCAGTTCTTC. It specifies CASSSPQRSYNEQFF.

The rearrangement links TRBV28 to TRBJ1-2; no firm D call. In germline, CDR1 is MDHEN, CDR2 SYDVKM. Trimming took off 4 bases at V and 8 bases at J, with 8 bases between the two ends. The CDR3 loop spans 11 amino acids. The CDR3 protein is CASSSFSGYTF. CDR3 DNA: TGTGCCAGCAGTTCCTTTAGCGGCTACACCTTC.

The CDR3 spells CASSTYGRGETQYF. CDR3 bases: TGTGCCAGCAGCACTTACGGCAGGGGTGAGACCCAGTACTTC. The chain employs TRBV7-2 and TRBJ2-5; maybe TRBD1 (6 bases). The CDR3 extends over 14 amino acids. Germline-derived CDR1 and CDR2 are SGHTA and FQGNSA. V lost 5 bases and J lost 5, with 15 bases in between.

V is TRBV28 and J is TRBJ2-1, with TRBD2 identical over 10 bases. Unmatched junction bases numbered 3, after V lost 7 bases and J lost 0 bases. The CDR3 spans 15 residues. Looked up from germline, CDR1 is MDHEN and CDR2 is SYDVKM. The CDR3 bases are TGTGCCAGCAACAGCGGGAGGGGCTCCTACAATGAGCAGTTCTTC. Translating it yields CASNSGRGSYNEQFF.

The rearrangement joins TRBV28 to TRBJ2-3; TRBD2 might be the D (5 bases). Germline V gene sequence: CDR1 MDHEN, CDR2 SYDVKM. Deletions cut 5 bases from V and 4 bases from J, with 16 bases between. The CDR3 length is 15 residues. The CDR3 is CASSVVSSSADTQYF. CDR3 coding DNA: TGTGCCAGCAGTGTCGTGTCCAGTAGCGCAGATACGCAGTATTTT.

The chain links TRBV18 to TRBJ2-6, with D uncertain. The CDR3 has 15 amino acids. Trimming removed 3 bases from V and 1 base from J, with 7 bases in between. Germline lookup yields CDR1 KGHSH and CDR2 LQKENI. The CDR3 DNA sequence: TGTGCCAGCTCACCCAGTATTTCTGGGGCCAACGTCCTGACTTTC. It translates to CASSPSISGANVLTF.